These 25 T cell receptor beta chains came from one sample sequenced in a study of T cells in tuberculosis. Profiled with immunoSEQ multiplex PCR; TCRdb holds only in-frame clones, not every one. The sample has just under 45,000 clones, roughly 94% seen once. Material for sequencing was PBMCs. These TCRs come from a donor aged 10 to 29 with latent tuberculosis or without tuberculosis infection. Some clones in this sample may be carry-over from other donors' samples.

The gene calls are TRBV14 and TRBJ2-1; TRBD2 aligns across 7 bases. The CDR3 covers 17 residues. The germline gives CDR1 SGHDN, CDR2 FVKESK. Trimming removed 0 bases from V and 4 bases from J; junction bases left unmatched: 9. CDR3 sequence: CASSQDLAGRSYNEQFF. The CDR3 nucleotides read TGTGCCAGCAGCCAAGATCTGGCCGGGAGGTCGTACAATGAGCAGTTCTTC.

J is TRBJ1-2 and V is TRBV28; 8 nucleotides line up with TRBD1. Germline V gives CDR1 MDHEN, CDR2 SYDVKM. The V segment lost 6 bases and the J segment 7 bases; nucleotides outside the gene matches: 13. The CDR3 has 15 residues. The DNA of the CDR3 is TGTGCCAGCAGGCACAGCACCGGACAGGGTTTTGGCTACACCTTC. Protein: CASRHSTGQGFGYTF.

The chain combines TRBV30 with TRBJ2-2; D is possibly TRBD2 (6 bases). Germline lookup yields CDR1 GTSNPN and CDR2 SVGIG (reference sequence). The CDR3 length is 16 residues. Trimming removed 3 bases at V and 1 base at J, with 15 bases between. The CDR3 loop is CAWRSMGSGNTGELFF. The CDR3 DNA reads as TGTGCCTGGAGATCTATGGGTAGCGGGAACACCGGGGAGCTGTTTTTT. The full variable domain, in which reference TRBV30 and TRBJ2-2 provide the parts outside the CDR3, is SQTIHQWPATLVQPVGSPLSLECTVEGTSNPNLYWYRQAAGRGLQLLFYSVGIGQISSEVPQNLSASRPQDRQFILSSKKLLLSDSGFYLCAWRSMGSGNTGELFFGEGSRLTVL.

This clone has only a few counts. CDR3 loop: CASSVTQGSTDTQYF. CDR3 DNA: TGTGCCAGCAGTGTCACGCAGGGGAGCACAGATACGCAGTATTTT. This chain joins TRBV6-1 and TRBJ2-3; TRBD1 is a possible D gene (6 bases). The CDR3 has 15 residues. V lost 4 bases to trimming and J lost 0 bases, with 11 bases between them. CDR1 and CDR2 (germline): MNHNS, SASEGT.

V gene TRBV9 combines with J gene TRBJ2-5; no firm D call. CDR3 length: 12 amino acids. Between the trimmed V and J ends, which lost 1 base and 4 bases, there was a span of 5 bases. CDR1 is SGDLS and CDR2 is YYNGEE in the germline V gene. The CDR3 protein is CASSVYGETQYF. In DNA, the CDR3 is TGTGCCAGCAGCGTATACGGAGAGACCCAGTACTTC.

The genes are TRBV7-9 and TRBJ1-1; 9 positions match TRBD1. The germline gives CDR1 SEHNR, CDR2 FQNEAQ (reference sequence). The CDR3 loop spans 15 amino acids. Trimming took 3 bases from V and 4 from J; bases not matched to a gene: 6. CDR3 sequence (DNA): TGTGCCAGCAGCTTGACAGGGGGGCTCGGCACTGAAGCTTTCTTT. Translated: CASSLTGGLGTEAFF.

This chain uses TRBV29-1 with TRBJ1-4; 8 nucleotides line up with TRBD1. Germline V gene data show CDR1 as SQVTM and CDR2 as ANQGSEA. This CDR3 comprises 13 residues. V dropped 5 bases and J dropped 2; count of bases not matched to a gene: 1. DNA of the CDR3: TGCAGCGTTAGACAGGGGACTAATGAAAAACTGTTTTTT. Encoded protein: CSVRQGTNEKLFF.

The V call is TRBV5-1, the J call TRBJ2-1; 9 nucleotides match TRBD2. Germline V gives CDR1 SGHRS, CDR2 YFSETQ. The CDR3 is 15 residues long. The junction had 10 bases not matched to a gene; V was cut back by 4 bases and J by 8 bases. The CDR3 DNA follows: TGCGCCAGCAGCCTCAGTAGCGGGAGCAGGCATGAGCAGTTCTTC. The encoded protein is CASSLSSGSRHEQFF.

The rearrangement uses TRBV12-5 and TRBJ2-4; TRBD2 matches 7 bases. The V and J ends lost 6 bases and 9 bases, in that order; junction bases with no gene match: 8. This CDR3 is built from 13 residues. Germline V gives CDR1 LGHNT, CDR2 FRNRAP. The chain's CDR3 is CASGYGTNPIQYF. CDR3 coding DNA: TGTGCTAGTGGGTACGGGACTAACCCCATTCAGTACTTC.

The chain carries TRBV7-9 and TRBJ2-1; tentatively, D is TRBD1 (6 bases). The germline gives CDR1 SEHNR, CDR2 FQNEAQ (reference sequence). This CDR3 region has 13 residues. Trimming stripped 3 bases from V and 7 bases from J, with 10 bases between. The CDR3 DNA reads TGTGCCAGCAGCTTCTTGGGGGCGAATGAGCAGTTCTTC. Translation: CASSFLGANEQFF.

The chain couples TRBV19 to TRBJ1-1, with D possibly matching TRBD1 (5 bases). CDR3 length: 14 amino acids. The V and J ends lost 5 bases and 4 bases respectively, with 14 bases between them. Germline V lookup: CDR1 LNHDA, CDR2 SQIVND (reference sequence). DNA for the CDR3: TGTGCCAGTAGTCCTAGTTTTAGGGGCACTGAAGCTTTCTTT. Its protein product is CASSPSFRGTEAFF.

The rearrangement uses TRBV14 and TRBJ2-2; 13 bases map to TRBD2. Germline CDR1 reads SGHDN; CDR2 reads FVKESK. The J segment lost 7 bases and the V segment lost 4 bases, leaving 12 bases of the junction unmatched. This CDR3 contains 18 residues. The CDR3 region has the DNA TGTGCCAGCAGCCCGATCCAAACTAGCGGGAGGGCCGACGGGGAGCTGTTTTTT. Translation gives CASSPIQTSGRADGELFF.

The chain links TRBV5-4 to TRBJ1-2, with a weak D call TRBD1 (5 bases). The V gene lost 4 bases and the J gene lost 4 bases, with 20 bases spanning the gap. This CDR3 contains 16 residues. Germline V gene lookup returns CDR1 SGHNT and CDR2 YYREEE (reference sequence). This CDR3 reads CASSRANQGFGYGYTF. CDR3 sequence (DNA): TGTGCCAGCAGCCGAGCGAACCAGGGTTTCGGCTATGGCTACACCTTC.

V is TRBV11-2 and J is TRBJ2-7, with a tentative D call TRBD2 (6 bases). CDR1 is SGHAT, CDR2 FQNNGV, per germline. This CDR3 region has 15 residues. V shed 5 bases and J shed 5 bases, with 19 bases lying between them. The chain's CDR3 is CASSKRTAGSDEQYF. The DNA for the CDR3 is TGTGCCAGCAGCAAACGCACAGCGGGTAGCGACGAGCAGTACTTC.

The chain carries TRBV7-9 and TRBJ1-4; 8 bases are shared with TRBD1. The J segment lost 10 bases and the V segment lost 4 bases, leaving 5 bases of the junction unmatched. The CDR3 is 13 residues long. CDR1 SEHNR and CDR2 FQNEAQ come from the germline V gene (reference sequence). The CDR3 spells CASSSDRDRKLFF. CDR3 coding DNA: TGTGCCAGCAGCTCGGACAGGGATCGAAAACTGTTTTTT.

This clone was recorded a few times. The CDR3 protein is CASSPRNGAKNIQYF. The CDR3 nucleotides are TGTGCCAGCAGCCCCAGGAACGGAGCCAAAAACATTCAGTACTTC. The rearrangement links TRBV7-2 to TRBJ2-4; D unresolved. CDR3 size: 15 residues. Germline CDR1 and CDR2: SGHTA and FQGNSA. Between the trimmed V and J ends, which lost 5 bases and 0 bases, there was a span of 11 bases.

This clone was found once. The chain carries TRBV6-1 and TRBJ1-1; D is ambiguous. The CDR3 extends over 13 amino acids. Looked up from germline, CDR1 is MNHNS and CDR2 is SASEGT. V dropped 2 bases and J dropped 1 base, with 5 bases sitting between them. The CDR3 loop is CASSEPGNTEAFF. The CDR3 DNA reads as TGTGCCAGCAGTGAACCCGGGAACACTGAAGCTTTCTTT.

This chain links TRBV6-1 with TRBJ1-4; 10 bases line up with TRBD1. This CDR3 contains 14 residues. V was clipped by 4 bases and J by 5 bases; unmatched bases: 1. The V gene's germline CDR1 is MNHNS and CDR2 SASEGT. The CDR3 sequence is CASSAGQGNEKLFF. For the CDR3, the DNA is TGTGCCAGCAGTGCGGGACAGGGGAATGAAAAACTGTTTTTT.

The count of this clone is one. The CDR3 DNA reads as TGTGCCAGCAGTTACTCGATGTCCGAGACTGAAGCTTTCTTT. Translation: CASSYSMSETEAFF. The rearrangement uses TRBV6-6 and TRBJ1-1; no clear D. Per germline, CDR1 MNHNY and CDR2 SVGAGI (reference sequence). Trimming took off 0 bases at V and 5 bases at J, with 10 bases between the two ends. The length of the CDR3 is 14 residues.

The rearrangement links TRBV7-9 to TRBJ2-2; 7 positions agree with TRBD1. This CDR3 contains 15 residues. Germline CDR1 is SEHNR and CDR2 is FQNEAQ (reference sequence). V shed 5 bases, J shed 0 bases, and the junction held 3 bases outside the gene matches. This chain's CDR3 is CASSRTGANTGELFF. Written as DNA, the CDR3 is TGTGCCAGCAGCCGGACAGGCGCGAACACCGGGGAGCTGTTTTTT.

This sequence joins TRBV7-9 and TRBJ2-7, with TRBD2 matching over 9 bases. Germline CDR1 SEHNR, CDR2 FQNEAQ (reference sequence). This CDR3 has 14 amino acids. CDR3 loop: CASRWAGGPLEQYF. The CDR3 DNA is TGTGCGAGTAGGTGGGCGGGAGGGCCACTCGAGCAGTACTTC.

The genes are TRBV18 and TRBJ2-7, with a possible D match to TRBD2 (6 bases). Germline V CDR1 and CDR2: KGHSH, LQKENI. The CDR3 is made up of 16 amino acids. Between the trimmed V and J ends, which lost 4 bases and 3 bases, there was a span of 19 bases. The CDR3 DNA sequence: TGTGCCAGCTCACGCCAGGGCGGGGCGGACGGCTACGAGCAGTACTTC. It yields the protein CASSRQGGADGYEQYF. Supplemented by reference TRBV18 and TRBJ2-7, the full variable domain reads NAGVMQNPRHLVRRRGQEARLRCSPMKGHSHVYWYRQLPEEGLKFMVYLQKENIIDESGMPKERFSAEFPKEGPSILRIQQVVRGDSAAYFCASSRQGGADGYEQYFGPGTRLTVT.

The rearrangement joins TRBV27 to TRBJ2-6; possibly TRBD2 for D (6 bases). The CDR3 length is 14 residues. With 10 bases removed from V and 2 bases from J, the gap between germline ends came to 12 bases. CDR1 and CDR2 from the germline V gene are MNHEY and SMNVEV (reference sequence). For the CDR3, the DNA is TGTGCCACCCGGAGGGGCGCTGGGGCCAACGTCCTGACTTTC. Translation gives CATRRGAGANVLTF.

The chain uses TRBV4-3 and TRBJ2-6; possible D gene TRBD1, 6 bases. With 0 bases removed from V and 2 bases from J, the gap between germline ends came to 8 bases. This CDR3 is 16 amino acids long. Germline CDR1 is LGHNA and CDR2 is YSLEER. For the CDR3, the DNA is TGCGCCAGCAGCCAAGATGCAGGGGCTGGGGCCAACGTCCTGACTTTC. Residues: CASSQDAGAGANVLTF.

This chain connects TRBV15 to TRBJ2-1; a weak D match, TRBD2 (6 bases). The CDR3 loop spans 17 amino acids. The V end lost 2 bases, the J end lost 1 base, and 15 bases lay between the germline ends. The V gene's germline CDR1 is LNHNV and CDR2 YYDKDF (reference sequence). The CDR3 bases are TGTGCCACCAGCAGAAACCCCCGGACTAATTCCTACAATGAGCAGTTCTTC. Translating it yields CATSRNPRTNSYNEQFF.